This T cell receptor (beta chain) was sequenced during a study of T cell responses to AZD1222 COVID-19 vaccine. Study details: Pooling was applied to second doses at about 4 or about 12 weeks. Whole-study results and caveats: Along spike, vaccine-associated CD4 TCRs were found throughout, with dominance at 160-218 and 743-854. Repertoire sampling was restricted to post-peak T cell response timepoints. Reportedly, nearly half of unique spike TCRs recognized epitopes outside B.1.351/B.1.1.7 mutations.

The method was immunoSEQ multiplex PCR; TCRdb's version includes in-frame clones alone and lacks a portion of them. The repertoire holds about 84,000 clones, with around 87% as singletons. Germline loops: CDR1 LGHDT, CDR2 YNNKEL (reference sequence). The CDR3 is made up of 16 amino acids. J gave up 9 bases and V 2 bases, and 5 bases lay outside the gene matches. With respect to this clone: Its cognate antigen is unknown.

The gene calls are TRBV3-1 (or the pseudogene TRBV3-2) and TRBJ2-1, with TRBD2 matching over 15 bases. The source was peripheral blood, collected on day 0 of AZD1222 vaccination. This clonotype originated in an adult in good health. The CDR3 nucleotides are TGTGCCAGCAGCCAAAGGACTAGCGGGAGGGCCGGTGAGCAGTTCTTC. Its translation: CASSQRTSGRAGEQFF.